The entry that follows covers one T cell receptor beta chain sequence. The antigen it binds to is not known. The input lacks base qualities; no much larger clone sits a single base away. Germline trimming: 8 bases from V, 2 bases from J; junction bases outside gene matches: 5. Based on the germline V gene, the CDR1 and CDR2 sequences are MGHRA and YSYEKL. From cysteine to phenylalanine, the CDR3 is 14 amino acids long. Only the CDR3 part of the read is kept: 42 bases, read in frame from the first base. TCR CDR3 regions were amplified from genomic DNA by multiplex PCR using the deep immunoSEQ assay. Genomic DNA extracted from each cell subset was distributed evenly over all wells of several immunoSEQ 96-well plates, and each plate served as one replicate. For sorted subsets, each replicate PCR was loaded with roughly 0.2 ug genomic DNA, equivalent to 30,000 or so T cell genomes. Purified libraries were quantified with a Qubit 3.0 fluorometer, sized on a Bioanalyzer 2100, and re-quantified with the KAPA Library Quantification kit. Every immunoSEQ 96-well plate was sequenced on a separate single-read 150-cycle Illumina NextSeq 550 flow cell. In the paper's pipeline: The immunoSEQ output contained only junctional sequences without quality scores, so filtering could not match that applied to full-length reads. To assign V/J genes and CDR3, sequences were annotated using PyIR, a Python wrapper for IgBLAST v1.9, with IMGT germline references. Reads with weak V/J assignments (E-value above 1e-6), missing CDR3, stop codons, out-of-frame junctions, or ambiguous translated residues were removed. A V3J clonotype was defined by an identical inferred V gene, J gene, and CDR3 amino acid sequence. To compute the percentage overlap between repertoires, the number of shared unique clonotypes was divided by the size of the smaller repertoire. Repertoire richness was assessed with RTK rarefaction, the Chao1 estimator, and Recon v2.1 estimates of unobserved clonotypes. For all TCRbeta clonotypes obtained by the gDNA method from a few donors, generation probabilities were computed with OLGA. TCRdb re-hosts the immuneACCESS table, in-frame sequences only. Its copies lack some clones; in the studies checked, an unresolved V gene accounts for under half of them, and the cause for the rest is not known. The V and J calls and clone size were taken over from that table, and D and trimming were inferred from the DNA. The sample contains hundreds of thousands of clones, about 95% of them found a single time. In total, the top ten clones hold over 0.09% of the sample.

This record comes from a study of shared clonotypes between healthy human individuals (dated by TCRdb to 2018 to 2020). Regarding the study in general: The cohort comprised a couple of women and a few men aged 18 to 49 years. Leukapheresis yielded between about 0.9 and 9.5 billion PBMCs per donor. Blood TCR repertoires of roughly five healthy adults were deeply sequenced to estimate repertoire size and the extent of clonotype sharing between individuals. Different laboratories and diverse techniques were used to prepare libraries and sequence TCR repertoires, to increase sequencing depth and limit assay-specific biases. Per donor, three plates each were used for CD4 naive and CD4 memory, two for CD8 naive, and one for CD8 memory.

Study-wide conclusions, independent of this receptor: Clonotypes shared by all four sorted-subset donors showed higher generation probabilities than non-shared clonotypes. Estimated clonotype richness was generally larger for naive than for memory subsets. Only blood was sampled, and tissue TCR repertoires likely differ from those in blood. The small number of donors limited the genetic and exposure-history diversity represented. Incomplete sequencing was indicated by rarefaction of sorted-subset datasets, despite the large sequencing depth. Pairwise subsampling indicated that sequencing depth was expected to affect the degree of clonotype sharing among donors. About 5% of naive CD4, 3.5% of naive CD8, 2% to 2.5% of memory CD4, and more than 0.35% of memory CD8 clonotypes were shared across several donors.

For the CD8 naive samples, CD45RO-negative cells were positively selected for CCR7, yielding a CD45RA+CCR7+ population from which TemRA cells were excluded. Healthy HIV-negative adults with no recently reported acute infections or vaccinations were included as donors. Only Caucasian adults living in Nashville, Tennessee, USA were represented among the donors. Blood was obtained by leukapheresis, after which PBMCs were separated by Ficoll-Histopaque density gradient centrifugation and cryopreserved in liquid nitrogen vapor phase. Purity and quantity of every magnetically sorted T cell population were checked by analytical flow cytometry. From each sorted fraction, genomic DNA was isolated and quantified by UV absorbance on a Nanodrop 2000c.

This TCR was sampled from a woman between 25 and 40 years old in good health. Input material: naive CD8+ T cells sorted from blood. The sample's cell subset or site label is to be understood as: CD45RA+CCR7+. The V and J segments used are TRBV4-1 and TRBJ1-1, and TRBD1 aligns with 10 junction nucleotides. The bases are TGCGCCAGCCAAGACAGGGGGCCAAACACTGAAGCTTTCTTT. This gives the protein CASQDRGPNTEAFF.